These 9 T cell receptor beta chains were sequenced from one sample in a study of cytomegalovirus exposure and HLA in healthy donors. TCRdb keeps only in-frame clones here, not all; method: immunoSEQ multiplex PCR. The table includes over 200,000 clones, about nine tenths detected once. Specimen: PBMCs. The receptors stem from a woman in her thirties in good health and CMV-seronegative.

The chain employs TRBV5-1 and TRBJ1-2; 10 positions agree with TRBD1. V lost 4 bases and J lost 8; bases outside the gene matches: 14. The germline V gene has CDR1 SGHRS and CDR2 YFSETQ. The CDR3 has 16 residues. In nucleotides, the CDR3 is TGCGCCAGCAGCCCCGGCAGGAGACAGGGGGCGGGAGGCTACACCTTC. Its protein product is CASSPGRRQGAGGYTF.

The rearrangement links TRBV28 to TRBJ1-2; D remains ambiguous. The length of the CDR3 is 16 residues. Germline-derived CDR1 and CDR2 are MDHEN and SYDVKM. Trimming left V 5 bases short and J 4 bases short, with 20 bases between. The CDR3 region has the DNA TGTGCCAGCAGTCCCCAAACCTCCGGGCACGGCTATGGCTACACCTTC. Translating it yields CASSPQTSGHGYGYTF.

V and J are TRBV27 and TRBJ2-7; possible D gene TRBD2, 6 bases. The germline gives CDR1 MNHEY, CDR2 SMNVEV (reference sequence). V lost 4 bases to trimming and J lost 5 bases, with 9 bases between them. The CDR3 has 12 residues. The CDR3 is CASSSGGHEQYF. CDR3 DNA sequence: TGTGCCAGCAGTTCCGGGGGTCACGAGCAGTACTTC.

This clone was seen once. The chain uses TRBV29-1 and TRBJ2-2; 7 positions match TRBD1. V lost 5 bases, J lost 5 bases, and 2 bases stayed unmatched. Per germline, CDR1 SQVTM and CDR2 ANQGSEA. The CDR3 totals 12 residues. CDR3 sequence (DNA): TGCAGCGTTCCACAGGGGACCGGGGAGCTGTTTTTT. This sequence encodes CSVPQGTGELFF.

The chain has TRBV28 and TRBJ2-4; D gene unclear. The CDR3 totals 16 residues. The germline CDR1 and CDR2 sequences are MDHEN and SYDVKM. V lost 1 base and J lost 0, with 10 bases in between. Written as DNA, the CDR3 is TGTGCCAGCAGTTTATTGAGGCAGCTAGCCAAAAACATTCAGTACTTC. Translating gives CASSLLRQLAKNIQYF.

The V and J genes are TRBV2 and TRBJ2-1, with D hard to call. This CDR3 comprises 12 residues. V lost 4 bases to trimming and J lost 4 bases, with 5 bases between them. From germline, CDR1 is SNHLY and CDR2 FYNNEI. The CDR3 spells CASSGLYNEQFF. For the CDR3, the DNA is TGTGCCAGCAGTGGCTTGTACAATGAGCAGTTCTTC. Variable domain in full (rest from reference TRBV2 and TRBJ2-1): EPEVTQTPSHQVTQMGQEVILRCVPISNHLYFYWYRQILGQKVEFLVSFYNNEISEKSEIFDDQFSVERPDGSNFTLKIRSTKLEDSAMYFCASSGLYNEQFFGPGTRLTVL.

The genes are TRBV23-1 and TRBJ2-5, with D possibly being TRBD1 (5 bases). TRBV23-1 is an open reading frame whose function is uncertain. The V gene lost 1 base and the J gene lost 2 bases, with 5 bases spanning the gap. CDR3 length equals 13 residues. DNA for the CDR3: TGCGCCAGCAGTCAATACAGGCAAGAGACCCAGTACTTC. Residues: CASSQYRQETQYF.

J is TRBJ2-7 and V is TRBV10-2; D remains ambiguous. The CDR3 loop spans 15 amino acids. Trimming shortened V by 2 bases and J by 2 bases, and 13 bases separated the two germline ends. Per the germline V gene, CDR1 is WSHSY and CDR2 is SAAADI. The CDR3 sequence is CASSEVITAPYEQYF. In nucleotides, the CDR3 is TGCGCCAGCAGTGAGGTCATTACTGCCCCCTACGAGCAGTACTTC.

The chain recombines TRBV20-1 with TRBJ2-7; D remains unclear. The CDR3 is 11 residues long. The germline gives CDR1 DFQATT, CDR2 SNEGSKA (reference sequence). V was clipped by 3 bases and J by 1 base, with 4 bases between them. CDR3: CSASRSYEQYF. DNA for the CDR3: TGCAGTGCTAGTCGGTCCTACGAGCAGTACTTC.